Each of the 13 T cell receptor beta chains below was sequenced from the same sample in a study of T cells in pancreatic ductal adenocarcinoma. Only in-frame clones appear in the TCRdb table, and some are missing; sequencing was by immunoSEQ multiplex PCR. The table records 100,000 or so clones, around 96% of them present only once. No neoadjuvant therapy was given to the selected pancreatic ductal adenocarcinoma patients before their surgery. The sequencing sample was made of PBMCs. These receptors all stem from a human donor with pancreatic ductal adenocarcinoma.

The chain has TRBV19 and TRBJ2-1; D is ambiguous. With 3 bases removed from V and 0 bases from J, the gap between germline ends came to 9 bases. This CDR3 has 15 residues. In germline, CDR1 is LNHDA, CDR2 SQIVND (reference sequence). Written as DNA, the CDR3 is TGTGCCAGTAGTATTGGGCAGAGCTCCTACAATGAGCAGTTCTTC. Amino acids: CASSIGQSSYNEQFF.

The rearrangement uses TRBV7-2 and TRBJ1-5; TRBD1 matches at 7 bases. CDR3 length equals 14 residues. Germline CDR1 is SGHTA and CDR2 is FQGNSA. Germline trimming cut 0 bases from V and 10 bases from J; bases unmatched to any gene: 6. CDR3 protein: CASSLAPGGRPQHF. The CDR3 coding sequence is TGTGCCAGCAGCTTAGCGCCAGGGGGTCGACCCCAGCATTTT.

The gene calls are TRBV2 and TRBJ2-5; no clear D. The V gene lost 4 bases and the J gene lost 3 bases, with 3 bases spanning the gap. Germline CDR1 and CDR2: SNHLY and FYNNEI. The CDR3 is 11 residues long. The CDR3 DNA reads TGTGCCAGCAGTGTAAAAGAGACCCAGTACTTC. Translating gives CASSVKETQYF.

The genes are TRBV29-1 and TRBJ2-1; TRBD2 agrees at 10 bases. The CDR3 has 16 residues. CDR1 is SQVTM, CDR2 ANQGSEA, per germline. The V and J ends lost 7 bases and 4 bases, in that order; junction bases with no gene match: 13. This chain's CDR3 is CSGDRVAGGGYNEQFF. The DNA of the CDR3 is TGCAGCGGTGACAGGGTAGCGGGAGGAGGGTACAATGAGCAGTTCTTC.

V usage is TRBV29-1 and J usage is TRBJ2-3; D gene uncertain. The CDR3 runs to 12 residues. The germline gives CDR1 SQVTM, CDR2 ANQGSEA. V shed 5 bases and J shed 4 bases, with 10 bases lying between them. In nucleotides, the CDR3 is TGCAGCGTTCTCGGTGATCCAGATACGCAGTATTTT. Translation: CSVLGDPDTQYF.

V and J are TRBV30 and TRBJ1-2; TRBD1 aligns across 8 bases. Germline V CDR1 and CDR2: GTSNPN, SVGIG (reference sequence). The CDR3 is made up of 15 amino acids. With 0 bases clipped from V and 7 bases from J, the junction kept 10 bases outside the gene matches. CDR3 sequence: CAWSVGLTGAAGYTF. The CDR3 DNA sequence: TGTGCCTGGAGTGTAGGTCTGACAGGGGCCGCTGGCTACACCTTC.

The chain couples TRBV23-1 to TRBJ2-6; TRBD1 is a possible D gene (6 bases). TRBV23-1 carries the ORF label, with uncertain function. The CDR3 loop spans 19 amino acids. V lost 3 bases, J lost 1 base, and 19 bases lay in between. CDR3 coding DNA: TGCGCCAGCAGTCAGAGGACAGCCCTCCTCCGGTCTGGGGCCAACGTCCTGACTTTC. This sequence encodes CASSQRTALLRSGANVLTF.

The chain employs TRBV30 and TRBJ2-5; 7 bases match TRBD2. The CDR3 is 14 residues long. CDR1 is GTSNPN, CDR2 SVGIG, per germline (reference sequence). Trimming at V came to 0 bases and at J to 2 bases, leaving 3 bases not matched to a gene. The chain's CDR3 is CAWSVGGGQETQYF. The CDR3 nucleotides read TGTGCCTGGAGTGTGGGCGGGGGACAAGAGACCCAGTACTTC.

Note on this clone: A junction boundary mismatches the germline segment, possibly from a read error. The CDR3: CASSTRTQREFNEQYF. In nucleotides, the CDR3 is TGTGCTAGCAGCACCCGGACGCAGCGGGAGTTCAACGAGCAGTACTTC. The chain links TRBV7-7 to TRBJ2-7; 8 nucleotides align to TRBD2. Germline assignment: CDR1 SSHAT and CDR2 FNYEAQ (reference sequence). The CDR3 sequence is 16 residues long.

The chain recombines TRBV2 with TRBJ1-2; tentative D call: TRBD1 (5 bases). Germline V gene sequence: CDR1 SNHLY, CDR2 FYNNEI. V was pared by 5 bases and J by 1 base, with 11 bases between. The CDR3 is made up of 14 amino acids. CDR3 nucleotides: TGTGCCAGCAGTCCCCGACAGTTTAACTATGGCTACACCTTC. This gives the protein CASSPRQFNYGYTF.

The genes are TRBV18 and TRBJ1-2; 9 bases map to TRBD1. Germline CDR1 is KGHSH and CDR2 is LQKENI. The CDR3 has 18 residues. The trim removed 5 bases at V and 2 bases at J, leaving 15 bases unmatched. The CDR3 reads CASSTGTGRLRANYGYTF. The DNA of the CDR3 is TGTGCCAGCTCAACCGGGACAGGGCGCTTGAGAGCCAACTATGGCTACACCTTC.

The chain has TRBV4-1 and TRBJ2-7; TRBD1 agrees at 7 bases. V gave up 4 bases and J gave up 3 bases; unmatched junction bases: 6. Germline lookup yields CDR1 MGHRA and CDR2 YSYEKL. This CDR3 spans 14 amino acids. CDR3 DNA: TGCGCCAGCAGCCCAATAGGACAGGACTACGAGCAGTACTTC. Translation gives CASSPIGQDYEQYF.

The rearrangement uses TRBV4-1 and TRBJ2-7, with TRBD2 as a possible D gene (5 bases). Per germline, CDR1 MGHRA and CDR2 YSYEKL. This CDR3 has 15 amino acids. The V end was cut by 4 bases, the J end by 2 bases, with 15 bases between. CDR3 loop: CASSPGLLMTYEQYF. DNA of the CDR3: TGCGCCAGCAGCCCCGGACTCCTTATGACCTACGAGCAGTACTTC.